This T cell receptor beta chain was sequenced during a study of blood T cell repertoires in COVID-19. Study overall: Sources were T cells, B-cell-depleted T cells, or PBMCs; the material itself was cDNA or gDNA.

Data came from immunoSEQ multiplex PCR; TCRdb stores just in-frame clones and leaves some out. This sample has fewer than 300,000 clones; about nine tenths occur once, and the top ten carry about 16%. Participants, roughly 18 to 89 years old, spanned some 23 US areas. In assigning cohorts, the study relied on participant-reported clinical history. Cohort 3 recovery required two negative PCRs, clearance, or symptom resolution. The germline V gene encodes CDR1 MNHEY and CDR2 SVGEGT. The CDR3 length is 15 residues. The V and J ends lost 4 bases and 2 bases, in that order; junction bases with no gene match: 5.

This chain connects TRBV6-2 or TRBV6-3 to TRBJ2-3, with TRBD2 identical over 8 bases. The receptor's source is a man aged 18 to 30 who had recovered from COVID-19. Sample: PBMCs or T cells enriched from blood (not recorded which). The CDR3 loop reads CASSSTAGVTDTQYF. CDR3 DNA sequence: TGTGCCAGCAGTTCAACAGCGGGAGTCACAGATACGCAGTATTTT.